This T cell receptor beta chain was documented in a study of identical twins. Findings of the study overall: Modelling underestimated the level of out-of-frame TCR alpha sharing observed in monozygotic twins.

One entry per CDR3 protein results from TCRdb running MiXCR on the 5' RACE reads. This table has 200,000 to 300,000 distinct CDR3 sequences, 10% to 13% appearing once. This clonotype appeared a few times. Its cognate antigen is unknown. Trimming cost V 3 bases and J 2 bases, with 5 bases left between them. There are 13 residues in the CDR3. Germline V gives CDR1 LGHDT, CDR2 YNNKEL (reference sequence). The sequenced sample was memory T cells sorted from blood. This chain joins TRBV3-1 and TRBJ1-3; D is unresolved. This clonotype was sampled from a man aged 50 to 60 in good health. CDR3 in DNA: TGTGCCAGCAGCCACGGGACTGGAAACACCATATATTTT. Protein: CASSHGTGNTIYF.